Below are 26 T cell receptor beta chains sequenced from a single sample in a study of cytomegalovirus exposure and HLA in healthy donors. The primer mix had 60 Vbeta and 13 Jbeta primers. Using immunoSEQ multiplex PCR, the repertoire was profiled, and TCRdb retains in-frame clones only, with some absent. The sample lists 100,000 to 150,000 clones, approximately 79% occurring once. Sequenced sample: PBMCs. Receptors were obtained from a man aged 25 to 45 in good health and CMV-seronegative.

This clone was counted a few times. The chain carries TRBV30 and TRBJ1-4, with D tentatively TRBD1 (6 bases). The V gene's germline CDR1 is GTSNPN and CDR2 SVGIG (reference sequence). CDR3 length equals 14 residues. V lost 2 bases to trimming and J lost 7 bases, with 14 bases between them. CDR3 sequence (DNA): TGTGCCTGGAGTCCGGGGGGGCGGAGTGAAAAACTGTTTTTT. It translates to CAWSPGGRSEKLFF. Full variable domain (missing parts from reference TRBV30 and TRBJ1-4): SQTIHQWPATLVQPVGSPLSLECTVEGTSNPNLYWYRQAAGRGLQLLFYSVGIGQISSEVPQNLSASRPQDRQFILSSKKLLLSDSGFYLCAWSPGGRSEKLFFGSGTQLSVL.

The CDR3 reads CSVLGLAGVYEQYF. The CDR3, as DNA: TGCAGCGTTTTAGGACTAGCGGGGGTCTACGAGCAGTACTTC. This sequence joins TRBV29-1 and TRBJ2-7; 13 positions agree with TRBD2. J lost 3 bases, V lost 5 bases, and 4 bases had no gene match. Germline V CDR1 and CDR2: SQVTM, ANQGSEA. The length of the CDR3 is 14 residues.

There are a few counts of this clone. V is TRBV27 and J is TRBJ2-1, with 8 bases identical to TRBD2. CDR1 and CDR2 from the germline V gene are MNHEY and SMNVEV (reference sequence). V shed 5 bases, J shed 9 bases, and the junction held 12 bases outside the gene matches. The CDR3 is made up of 15 amino acids. The CDR3 reads CASSDSGTSTGEQFF. Written as DNA, the CDR3 is TGTGCCAGCAGTGACTCCGGGACTAGTACGGGTGAGCAGTTCTTC.

This chain joins TRBV6-1 and TRBJ2-7; 9 bases align to TRBD1. V trimming: 7 bases; J trimming: 2 bases; junction bases outside the gene matches: 3. The CDR3 length is 13 residues. Germline V CDR1 and CDR2: MNHNS, SASEGT. The CDR3 DNA sequence: TGTGCCAGCACCCGGACAGGGGCCTACGAGCAGTACTTC. It translates to CASTRTGAYEQYF.

This clone was observed a few times. This sequence joins TRBV7-9 and TRBJ2-4, with 12 positions matching TRBD2. CDR1 and CDR2 from the germline V gene are SEHNR and FQNEAQ (reference sequence). This CDR3 has 16 amino acids. Trimming at V came to 1 base and at J to 4 bases, leaving 2 bases not matched to a gene. The CDR3: CASSLDGLAGKNIQYF. In DNA form, the CDR3 reads TGTGCCAGCAGCTTAGACGGACTAGCGGGAAAAAACATTCAGTACTTC.

The chain carries TRBV11-2 and TRBJ1-5, with a tentative D call TRBD1 (5 bases). V gave up 3 bases and J gave up 1 base, with 10 bases separating them. The CDR3 spans 15 residues. CDR1 SGHAT and CDR2 FQNNGV come from the germline V gene. CDR3 in DNA: TGTGCCAGCAGCTTTGGGGGGGAGAGCAATCAGCCCCAGCATTTT. Translating it yields CASSFGGESNQPQHF.

This rearrangement joins TRBV7-3 to TRBJ2-1, with D perhaps matching TRBD2 (6 bases). V was cut by 0 bases and J by 9 bases, with 15 bases left in between. CDR3 length: 15 residues. Per the germline V gene, CDR1 is SGHTA and CDR2 is FQGTGA. Here the CDR3 DNA reads TGTGCCAGCAGCTTAACGTCACTAGCTGGGAGTGAGCAGTTCTTC. This gives the protein CASSLTSLAGSEQFF.

V gene TRBV5-1 combines with J gene TRBJ2-7; 9 bases line up with TRBD2. This CDR3 is 16 amino acids long. CDR1 and CDR2 (germline): SGHRS, YFSETQ. V lost 1 base and J lost 0; bases outside the gene matches: 5. The CDR3: CASSLYGLATSYEQYF. The CDR3 coding sequence is TGCGCCAGCAGCTTGTATGGACTAGCGACCTCCTACGAGCAGTACTTC.

The gene calls are TRBV5-5 and TRBJ1-4, with D perhaps TRBD1 (5 bases). V was trimmed by 3 bases and J by 0 bases, leaving 12 bases between them. This CDR3 spans 16 amino acids. The germline CDR1 and CDR2 sequences are SGHKS and YYEKEE (reference sequence). This chain's CDR3 is CASSSHTGSTNEKLFF. The CDR3 nucleotides read TGTGCCAGCAGCTCCCACACAGGCTCAACTAATGAAAAACTGTTTTTT. The full variable domain, in which reference TRBV5-5 and TRBJ1-4 provide the parts outside the CDR3, is DAGVTQSPTHLIKTRGQQVTLRCSPISGHKSVSWYQQVLGQGPQFIFQYYEKEERGRGNFPDRFSARQFPNYSSELNVNALLLGDSALYLCASSSHTGSTNEKLFFGSGTQLSVL.

The chain combines TRBV6-5 with TRBJ2-1, with a tentative D call TRBD2 (7 bases). V lost 0 bases and J lost 6, with 9 bases in between. Germline values: CDR1 MNHEY, CDR2 SVGAGI. The CDR3 has 14 residues. The CDR3, as DNA: TGTGCCAGCAGTTACTCGAGGGGGGGCAATGAGCAGTTCTTC. Its translation: CASSYSRGGNEQFF.

V gene TRBV15 combines with J gene TRBJ1-4; D perhaps matches TRBD1 (6 bases). V was shortened by 1 base and J by 5 bases, with 11 bases between the two germline ends. Germline V gene data show CDR1 as LNHNV and CDR2 as YYDKDF (reference sequence). The CDR3 spans 15 residues. CDR3 DNA: TGTGCCACCAGCAGAGGGTCAGGGGAGAATGAAAAACTGTTTTTT. It translates to CATSRGSGENEKLFF. The entire variable domain, with the rest obtained from reference TRBV15 and TRBJ1-4, is as follows: DAMVIQNPRYQVTQFGKPVTLSCSQTLNHNVMYWYQQKSSQAPKLLFHYYDKDFNNEADTPDNFQSRRPNTSFCFLDIRSPGLGDTAMYLCATSRGSGENEKLFFGSGTQLSVL.

This clone was counted only a few times. This chain joins TRBV6-5 and TRBJ2-7; possible D gene TRBD1, 6 bases. CDR1 and CDR2 (germline): MNHEY, SVGAGI. The CDR3 is 15 amino acids. Trimming removed 11 bases at V and 3 bases at J, with 23 bases between. The CDR3 here is CACMYLGQGFYEQYF. Written as DNA, the CDR3 is TGTGCCTGTATGTATTTGGGACAAGGATTCTACGAGCAGTACTTC.

The chain employs TRBV10-3 and TRBJ1-1; tentatively, D is TRBD1 (5 bases). The V and J ends lost 0 bases and 5 bases respectively, with 10 bases between them. The CDR3 consists of 14 residues. Germline CDR1 and CDR2: ENHRY and SYGVKD. The CDR3 DNA follows: TGTGCCATCAGTGAGTCGGGGGAGGGGACTGAAGCTTTCTTT. Amino acids: CAISESGEGTEAFF.

This rearrangement joins TRBV7-9 to TRBJ2-1, with TRBD2 as a possible D gene (6 bases). The V and J ends lost 5 bases and 1 base respectively, with 12 bases between them. The CDR3 spans 15 residues. Germline V gene sequence: CDR1 SEHNR, CDR2 FQNEAQ (reference sequence). CDR3: CASSPLAGSYNEQFF. DNA of the CDR3: TGTGCCAGCAGCCCATTGGCGGGGTCCTACAATGAGCAGTTCTTC. Variable domain in full (rest from reference TRBV7-9 and TRBJ2-1): DTGVSQNPRHKITKRGQNVTFRCDPISEHNRLYWYRQTLGQGPEFLTYFQNEAQLEKSRLLSDRFSAERPKGSFSTLEIQRTEQGDSAMYLCASSPLAGSYNEQFFGPGTRLTVL.

The chain employs TRBV19 and TRBJ2-2; D possibly corresponds to TRBD2 (7 bases). The CDR3 sequence is 13 residues long. Trimming took off 6 bases at V and 9 bases at J, with 14 bases between the two ends. Germline CDR1 is LNHDA and CDR2 is SQIVND (reference sequence). The CDR3 DNA follows: TGTGCCAGTAGCGTGGGGGGGCTTCGGGAGCTGTTTTTT. This translates into CASSVGGLRELFF.

The chain joins TRBV5-1 to TRBJ1-1; tentative D call: TRBD1 (6 bases). Germline-derived CDR1 and CDR2 are SGHRS and YFSETQ. The CDR3 length is 15 residues. V was shortened by 0 bases and J by 2 bases, with 11 bases between the two germline ends. The chain's CDR3 is CASSLEWTENTEAFF. The CDR3 coding sequence is TGCGCCAGCAGCTTGGAATGGACAGAAAACACTGAAGCTTTCTTT.

The chain links TRBV6-4 to TRBJ1-5; D remains ambiguous. Trimming took off 3 bases at V and 6 bases at J, with 12 bases between the two ends. Germline assignment: CDR1 MRHNA and CDR2 SNTAGT. This CDR3 has 14 amino acids. CDR3 protein: CASSENGGFQPQHF. Written as DNA, the CDR3 is TGTGCCAGCAGTGAAAATGGCGGGTTTCAGCCCCAGCATTTT.

V gene TRBV19 combines with J gene TRBJ1-4, with D perhaps TRBD1 (5 bases). The CDR3 totals 13 residues. CDR1 and CDR2 from the germline V gene are LNHDA and SQIVND (reference sequence). Trimming left V 8 bases short and J 5 bases short, with 12 bases between. This chain's CDR3 is CASPDRSNEKLFF. The CDR3, as DNA: TGTGCCAGTCCCGACAGATCGAATGAAAAACTGTTTTTT.

This clone was picked up a small number of times. This chain uses TRBV5-4 with TRBJ1-1; D is unresolved. Germline CDR1 and CDR2: SGHNT and YYREEE (reference sequence). V lost 4 bases and J 4 bases, leaving 14 bases between the germline ends. This CDR3 contains 14 residues. CDR3 amino acids: CASSPRRVSTEAFF. The CDR3 region has the DNA TGTGCCAGCAGCCCCCGCCGAGTGAGCACTGAAGCTTTCTTT.

This clone has only a few counts. The chain recombines TRBV6-1 with TRBJ1-4; D is ambiguous. The germline V and J ends were trimmed by 2 bases and 0 bases, with 13 bases remaining between them. The CDR3 length is 17 residues. CDR1 MNHNS and CDR2 SASEGT come from the germline V gene. Here the CDR3 DNA reads TGTGCCAGCAGTGAAACCTCTCGTAGCGCAACTAATGAAAAACTGTTTTTT. Encoded protein: CASSETSRSATNEKLFF.

This chain links TRBV6-5 with TRBJ2-3, with 7 bases aligning to TRBD2. CDR1 is MNHEY and CDR2 is SVGAGI in the germline V gene. The V segment lost 8 bases and the J segment 0 bases; nucleotides outside the gene matches: 2. This CDR3 has 13 residues. CDR3 DNA sequence: TGTGCCAGCCGGCGGGGGAGCACAGATACGCAGTATTTT. This sequence encodes CASRRGSTDTQYF.

This chain connects TRBV28 to TRBJ1-6; possibly TRBD1 for D (5 bases). The CDR3 is 15 residues long. Trimming took 2 bases from V and 5 from J, leaving 10 bases between them. CDR1 and CDR2 (germline): MDHEN, SYDVKM. The CDR3 here is CASSLRGIDNSPLHF. In DNA form, the CDR3 reads TGTGCCAGCAGTTTAAGGGGTATCGATAATTCACCCCTCCACTTT.

This clone was found a few times. CDR3 sequence reads: CASSEANAGELFF. DNA for the CDR3: TGCGCCAGCAGTGAAGCCAACGCCGGGGAGCTGTTTTTT. The gene calls are TRBV10-1 and TRBJ2-2; D is uncertain. Trimming shortened V by 3 bases and J by 6 bases, and 8 bases separated the two germline ends. The germline CDR1 and CDR2 sequences are WNHNN and SYGVQD (reference sequence). The length of the CDR3 is 13 residues.

The chain carries TRBV18 and TRBJ1-5; maybe TRBD1 (5 bases). CDR1 KGHSH and CDR2 LQKENI come from the germline V gene. The length of the CDR3 is 14 residues. The V and J ends lost 3 bases and 4 bases respectively, with 10 bases between them. The CDR3 DNA reads as TGTGCCAGCTCACCGATGGCAGGGAATCAGCCCCAGCATTTT. This gives the protein CASSPMAGNQPQHF.

On this clone: A read error may account for a junction end that differs from germline. This chain uses TRBV4-1 with TRBJ2-7; 11 bases are shared with TRBD1. This CDR3 contains 14 residues. Germline assignment: CDR1 MGHRA and CDR2 YSYEKL. CDR3 DNA: TGTGCCAGCAGCCCGGGGACAGGGGGTTGGGAGCAGTACTTC. As protein: CASSPGTGGWEQYF.

The V gene is TRBV27, the J gene TRBJ1-2; D not certain. Per germline, CDR1 MNHEY and CDR2 SMNVEV (reference sequence). The CDR3 length is 13 residues. The V gene lost 2 bases and the J gene lost 2 bases, with 6 bases spanning the gap. As DNA, the CDR3 is TGTGCCAGCAGTTTAACACAGAACTATGGCTACACCTTC. Translating it yields CASSLTQNYGYTF.